The sequence of this TCR beta chain was determined in a study of beta chain features in type 1 diabetes. Study in general: There were 107,917,701 sorted cells examined across all samples. Study results and caveats: It was not settled here whether HLA type affects TCRB rearrangement. There were fewer insertions and more deletions at the VDJ junctions of type 1 diabetes patients. Moderate but significant shortening of TCRB CDR3s was recorded in all four CD4+ subsets from Type 1 diabetes patients.

Sorting with CD45RO/CCR7/CD25/CD127/CD95/CD27 yielded naive, central memory, regulatory and stem-like memory CD4+ cells. This clone was detected a few times. Its antigen is still unknown. The V gene's germline CDR1 is KGHSH and CDR2 LQKENI. This CDR3 spans 15 amino acids. The V gene end was trimmed by 4 bases and the J gene end by 3 bases; junction bases not matched to a gene: 3. Expressed TCRB transcripts were sequenced after all isolated RNA was converted to cDNA. Assay used: immunoSEQ multiplex PCR; TCRdb lists only in-frame clones, some missing. The sample carries approximately 600,000 clones, roughly an eighth recorded once.

The V and J genes are TRBV18 and TRBJ2-1, with 10 bases aligning to TRBD1. This receptor was obtained from a man aged 25 to 45 with type 1 diabetes. The specimen was naive CD4+ T cells from blood. The CDR3 sequence: CASSLGTGDYNEQFF. The CDR3 DNA follows: TGTGCCAGCTCACTAGGGACAGGGGACTACAATGAGCAGTTCTTC.